The 8 T cell receptor beta chains below all came from one sample that was sequenced in a study of regulatory T cells in long-lasting Graves disease (dated by TCRdb to 2020 to 2023). What the time point label conveys for this sample: newly diagnosed GD, antithyroid drugs for less than 3 months. RNA was extracted from PBMCs in TRIzol for both TCR sequencing and RNA sequencing. Library prep was done by multiplex PCR. The data were produced on an Illumina HiSeq 4000. TCR beta libraries were built with iRepertoire HTBI primers and Arm-PCR amplification of CDR3 regions. TCRdb handled the public reads itself, with Q25 trimming in fastp and clone calling in MiXCR, and kept productive beta chains. Records with the same CDR3 protein are collapsed into one entry carrying the most frequent genes and DNA. The sample includes about 330,000 distinct CDR3 sequences, with about a sixth observed a single time. The ten largest account for over 20% of the sample.

These same data were also listed under a study on T cells in Graves' hyperthyroidism and ophthalmopathy.

The sequencing here drew on peripheral blood mononuclear cells (PBMCs), taken at new diagnosis, from a patient treated with antithyroid drugs. Receptors were obtained from a woman aged 18-29 years with Graves disease. Donor details come from another sample of the same person, matched by shared clones.

This clonotype was counted ten times or more. The rearrangement joins TRBV20-1 to TRBJ2-1; 7 bases line up with TRBD2. CDR1 is DFQATT and CDR2 is SNEGSKA in the germline V gene (reference sequence). The CDR3 is 16 amino acids. The V segment lost 0 bases and the J segment 7 bases; nucleotides outside the gene matches: 12. For the CDR3, the DNA is TGCAGTGCTAGAGATGGGGCGGGAGACCATACAAATGAGCAGTTCTTC. Encoded protein: CSARDGAGDHTNEQFF.

This clonotype was seen at least ten times. The V call is TRBV28, the J call TRBJ2-1, with D tentatively TRBD2 (5 bases). The germline V and J ends were trimmed by 5 bases and 5 bases, with 10 bases remaining between them. The CDR3 length is 13 residues. Germline lookup yields CDR1 MDHEN and CDR2 SYDVKM. Here the CDR3 DNA reads TGTGCCAGCAGTCGGGGTAGGGACAATGAGCAGTTCTTC. This translates into CASSRGRDNEQFF. Full variable domain (missing parts from reference TRBV28 and TRBJ2-1): DVKVTQSSRYLVKRTGEKVFLECVQDMDHENMFWYRQDPGLGLRLIYFSYDVKMKEKGDIPEGYSVSREKKERFSLILESASTNQTSMYLCASSRGRDNEQFFGPGTRLTVL.

In this sample, this clonotype turned up a few times. The chain carries TRBV2 and TRBJ1-2, with 10 nucleotides matching TRBD1. Per the germline V gene, CDR1 is SNHLY and CDR2 is FYNNEI. There are 15 residues in the CDR3. With V trimmed by 5 bases and J by 5 bases, 8 bases remained unmatched. CDR3 nucleotides: TGTGCCAGCAGTTTGTCCGGGACAGGGGTTTATGGCTACACCTTC. Its translation: CASSLSGTGVYGYTF.

Worth noting for this clonotype: A read error may explain this, as a much larger clone is one base away. The CDR3 end shows no conserved phenylalanine or tryptophan, and so a read error is likely. The rearrangement uses TRBV7-3 and TRBJ2-6, with unresolved D. The CDR3 extends over 15 amino acids. CDR1 is SGHTA, CDR2 FQGTGA, per germline. V lost 3 bases, J lost 2 bases, and 8 bases lay in between. This CDR3 reads CASSFGVTGANVLTS. The DNA of the CDR3 is TGTGCCAGCAGCTTTGGGGTAACTGGGGCCAACGTCCTGACTTCC.

This clonotype was seen more than once but under ten times. The CDR3 spells CASSFGGLYGKLFF. CDR3 nucleotide sequence: TGCGCCAGCAGCTTTGGAGGTCTGTATGGAAAACTGTTTTTT. J is TRBJ1-4 and V is TRBV5-1; D gene unclear. This CDR3 has 14 residues. Trimming took 2 bases from V and 10 from J, leaving 15 bases between them. Germline loops: CDR1 SGHRS, CDR2 YFSETQ.

For this clonotype: A read error may be the cause here, since a much bigger clone is one base away. The rearrangement links TRBV20-1 to TRBJ1-1; D remains unclear. The V and J ends lost 2 bases and 3 bases respectively, with 7 bases between them. This CDR3 contains 12 residues. Germline CDR1 DFQATT, CDR2 SNEGSKA (reference sequence). The CDR3 loop is CSARYGDTEAFF. In DNA, the CDR3 is TGCAGTGCTAGATACGGAGACACTGAAGCTTTCTTT.

This clonotype was observed a handful of times. The rearrangement links TRBV6-4 to TRBJ2-3, with 15 bases identical to TRBD2. Unmatched junction bases numbered 5, after V lost 6 bases and J lost 4 bases. Germline V gene sequence: CDR1 MRHNA, CDR2 SNTAGT. This CDR3 comprises 16 residues. CDR3 amino acids: CASSERTSGGADTQYF. The CDR3 region has the DNA TGTGCCAGCAGCGAAAGGACTAGCGGGGGGGCAGATACGCAGTATTTT.

This clonotype was observed at least ten times. V and J are TRBV20-1 and TRBJ1-1; 11 bases match TRBD1. From germline, CDR1 is DFQATT and CDR2 SNEGSKA (reference sequence). V was pared by 0 bases and J by 6 bases, with 9 bases of the junction left unmatched. The CDR3 sequence is 16 residues long. DNA for the CDR3: TGCAGTGCTAGAGATCTGTGGGGGACAGGGGGTCCTGAAGCTTTCTTT. Protein: CSARDLWGTGGPEAFF.